This entry describes one T cell receptor beta chain. The sample belongs to a study of technical replicates of blood from a handful of donors. This table comes from immunoSEQ multiplex PCR, and its TCRdb copy is limited to in-frame clones, with some not included. The table has around 72,000 clones, 91% seen once. V gave up 6 bases and J gave up 0 bases, with 9 bases separating them. Germline values: CDR1 MNHNS, CDR2 SASEGT. The CDR3 runs to 14 residues. The specimen was T cells isolated from PBMCs. The receptor comes from a human donor in good health. Some clones in this sample may be carry-over from other donors' samples. The chain is built from TRBV6-1 and TRBJ1-5; no clear D gene. Written as DNA, the CDR3 is TGTGCCAGCAGAGAGTTCTATAGCAATCAGCCCCAGCATTTT. This gives the protein CASREFYSNQPQHF.